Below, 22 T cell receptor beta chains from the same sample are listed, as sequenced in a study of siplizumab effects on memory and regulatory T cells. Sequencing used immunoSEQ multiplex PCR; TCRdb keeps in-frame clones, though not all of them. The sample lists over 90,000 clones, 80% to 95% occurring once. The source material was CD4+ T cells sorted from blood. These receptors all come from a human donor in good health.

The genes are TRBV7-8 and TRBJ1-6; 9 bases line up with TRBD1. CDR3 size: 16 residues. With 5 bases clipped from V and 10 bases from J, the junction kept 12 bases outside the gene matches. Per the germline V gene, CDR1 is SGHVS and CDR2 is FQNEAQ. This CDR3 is CASSPPSGTGWSPLHF. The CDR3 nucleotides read TGTGCCAGCAGCCCCCCCAGCGGGACAGGGTGGTCACCCCTCCACTTT.

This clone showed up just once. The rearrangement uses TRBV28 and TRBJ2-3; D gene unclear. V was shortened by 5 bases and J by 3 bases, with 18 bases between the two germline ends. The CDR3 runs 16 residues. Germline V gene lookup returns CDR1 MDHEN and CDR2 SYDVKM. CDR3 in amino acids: CASSPVPTHDTDTQYF. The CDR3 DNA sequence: TGTGCCAGCAGTCCGGTGCCCACCCATGATACAGATACGCAGTATTTT.

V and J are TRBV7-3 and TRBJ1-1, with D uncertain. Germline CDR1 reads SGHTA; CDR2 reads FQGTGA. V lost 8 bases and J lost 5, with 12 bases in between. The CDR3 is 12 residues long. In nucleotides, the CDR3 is TGTGCCAGCCCTCACAGTGGGACTGAAGCTTTCTTT. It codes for CASPHSGTEAFF.

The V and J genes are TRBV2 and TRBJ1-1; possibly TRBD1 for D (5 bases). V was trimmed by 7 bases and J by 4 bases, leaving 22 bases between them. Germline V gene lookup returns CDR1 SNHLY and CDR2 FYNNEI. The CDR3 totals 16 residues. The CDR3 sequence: CASTLGGSGRGTEAFF. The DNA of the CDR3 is TGTGCCAGCACCCTCGGGGGGTCAGGGAGAGGCACTGAAGCTTTCTTT.

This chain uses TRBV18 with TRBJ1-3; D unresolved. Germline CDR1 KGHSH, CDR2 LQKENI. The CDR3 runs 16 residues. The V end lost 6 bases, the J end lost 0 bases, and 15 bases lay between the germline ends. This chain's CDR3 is CASSPVLQASGNTIYF. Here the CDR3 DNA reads TGTGCCAGCTCGCCAGTACTACAAGCCTCTGGAAACACCATATATTTT.

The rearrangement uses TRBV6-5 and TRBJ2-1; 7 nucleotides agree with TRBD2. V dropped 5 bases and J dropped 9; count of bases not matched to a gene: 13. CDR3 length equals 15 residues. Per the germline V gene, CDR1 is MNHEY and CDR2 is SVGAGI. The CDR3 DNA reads TGTGCCAGCAGTAAAAGTGGACTAGTTGGGATTGAGCAGTTCTTC. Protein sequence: CASSKSGLVGIEQFF.

DNA of the CDR3: TGTGCCAGCAGAAGACGGTTGAACACTGAAGCTTTCTTT. It translates to CASRRRLNTEAFF. This chain connects TRBV28 to TRBJ1-1, with D unresolved. In germline, CDR1 is MDHEN, CDR2 SYDVKM. V was shortened by 6 bases and J by 0 bases, with 8 bases between the two germline ends. The CDR3 extends over 13 amino acids.

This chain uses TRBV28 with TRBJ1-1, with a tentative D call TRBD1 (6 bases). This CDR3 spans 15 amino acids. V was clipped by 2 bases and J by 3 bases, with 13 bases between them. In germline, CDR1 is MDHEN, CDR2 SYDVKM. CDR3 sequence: CASSLRGRGYTEAFF. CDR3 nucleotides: TGTGCCAGCAGTTTACGGGGCAGGGGTTACACTGAAGCTTTCTTT.

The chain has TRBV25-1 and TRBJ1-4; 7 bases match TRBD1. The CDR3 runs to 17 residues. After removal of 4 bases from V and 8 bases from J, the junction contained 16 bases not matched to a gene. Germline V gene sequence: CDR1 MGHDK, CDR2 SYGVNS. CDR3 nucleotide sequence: TGTGCCAGCAGTGCCACCCCCAGGGGGAGGTTGGTGGAAAAACTGTTTTTT. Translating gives CASSATPRGRLVEKLFF.

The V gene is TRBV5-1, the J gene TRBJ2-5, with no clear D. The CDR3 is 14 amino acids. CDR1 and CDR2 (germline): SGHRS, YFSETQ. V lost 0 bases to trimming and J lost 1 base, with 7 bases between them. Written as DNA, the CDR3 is TGCGCCAGCAGCTTGGGACGTAGCCAAGAGACCCAGTACTTC. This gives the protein CASSLGRSQETQYF.

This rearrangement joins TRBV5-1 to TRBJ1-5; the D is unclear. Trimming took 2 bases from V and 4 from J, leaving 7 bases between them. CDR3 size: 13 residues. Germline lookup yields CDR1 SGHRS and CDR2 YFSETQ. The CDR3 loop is CASSFSLNQPQHF. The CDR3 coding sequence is TGCGCCAGCAGCTTTTCCCTGAATCAGCCCCAGCATTTT.

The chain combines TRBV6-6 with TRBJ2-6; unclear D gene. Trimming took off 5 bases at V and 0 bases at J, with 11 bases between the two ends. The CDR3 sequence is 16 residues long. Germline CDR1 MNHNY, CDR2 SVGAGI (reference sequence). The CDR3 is CASSHLTVSGANVLTF. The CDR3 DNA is TGTGCCAGCAGTCACTTGACGGTCTCTGGGGCCAACGTCCTGACTTTC.

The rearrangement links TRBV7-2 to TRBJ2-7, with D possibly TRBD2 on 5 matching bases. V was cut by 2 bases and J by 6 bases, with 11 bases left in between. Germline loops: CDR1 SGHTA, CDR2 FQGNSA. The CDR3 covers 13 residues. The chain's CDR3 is CASSLFTGSEQYF. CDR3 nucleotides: TGTGCCAGCAGCTTATTTACGGGGAGCGAGCAGTACTTC.

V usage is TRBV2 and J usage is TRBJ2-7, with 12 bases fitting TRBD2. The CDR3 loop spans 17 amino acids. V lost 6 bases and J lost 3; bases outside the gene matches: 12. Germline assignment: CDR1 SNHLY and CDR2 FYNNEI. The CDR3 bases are TGTGCCAGCAGCGAGCGACGACTAGCGGGAGTAATCTACGAGCAGTACTTC. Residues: CASSERRLAGVIYEQYF.

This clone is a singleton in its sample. The CDR3 loop is CASSPGQGNQPQHF. The CDR3 DNA reads TGTGCCAGCTCACCGGGACAGGGCAATCAGCCCCAGCATTTT. V gene TRBV18 combines with J gene TRBJ1-5; 8 bases align to TRBD1. Germline CDR1 is KGHSH and CDR2 is LQKENI. J gave up 2 bases and V 3 bases, and 0 bases lay outside the gene matches. This CDR3 comprises 14 residues.

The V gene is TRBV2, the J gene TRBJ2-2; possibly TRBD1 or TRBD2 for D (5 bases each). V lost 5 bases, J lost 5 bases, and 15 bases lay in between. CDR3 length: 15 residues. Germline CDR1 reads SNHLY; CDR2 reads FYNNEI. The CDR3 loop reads CASSYPGPSTGELFF. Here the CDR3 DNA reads TGTGCCAGCAGTTACCCGGGACCCTCTACCGGGGAGCTGTTTTTT. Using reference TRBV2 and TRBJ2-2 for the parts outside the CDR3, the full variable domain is EPEVTQTPSHQVTQMGQEVILRCVPISNHLYFYWYRQILGQKVEFLVSFYNNEISEKSEIFDDQFSVERPDGSNFTLKIRSTKLEDSAMYFCASSYPGPSTGELFFGEGSRLTVL.

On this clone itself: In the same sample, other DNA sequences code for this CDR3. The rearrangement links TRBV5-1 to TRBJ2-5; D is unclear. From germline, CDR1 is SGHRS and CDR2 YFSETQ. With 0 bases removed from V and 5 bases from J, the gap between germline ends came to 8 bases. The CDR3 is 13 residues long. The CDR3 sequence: CASSLGRLETQYF. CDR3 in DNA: TGCGCCAGCAGCTTGGGACGTCTCGAGACCCAGTACTTC.

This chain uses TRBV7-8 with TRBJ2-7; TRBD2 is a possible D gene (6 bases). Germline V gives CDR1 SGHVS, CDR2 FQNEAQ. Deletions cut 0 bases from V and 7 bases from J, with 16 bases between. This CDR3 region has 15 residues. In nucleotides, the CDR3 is TGTGCCAGCAGCTTAGCGGGAGGACAACTTGGGGAGCAGTACTTC. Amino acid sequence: CASSLAGGQLGEQYF.

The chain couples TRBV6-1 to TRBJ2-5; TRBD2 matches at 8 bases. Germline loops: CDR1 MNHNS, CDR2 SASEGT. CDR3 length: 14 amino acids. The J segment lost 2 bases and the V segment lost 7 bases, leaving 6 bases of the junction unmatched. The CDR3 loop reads CASTLAGLQETQYF. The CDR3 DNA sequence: TGTGCCAGCACGCTAGCGGGCTTGCAAGAGACCCAGTACTTC.

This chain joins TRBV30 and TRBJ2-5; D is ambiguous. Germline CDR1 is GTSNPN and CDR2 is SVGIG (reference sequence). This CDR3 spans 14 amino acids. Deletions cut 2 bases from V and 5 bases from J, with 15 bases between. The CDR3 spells CAWSFRGWLETQYF. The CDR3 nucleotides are TGTGCCTGGAGTTTCCGCGGATGGCTCGAGACCCAGTACTTC.

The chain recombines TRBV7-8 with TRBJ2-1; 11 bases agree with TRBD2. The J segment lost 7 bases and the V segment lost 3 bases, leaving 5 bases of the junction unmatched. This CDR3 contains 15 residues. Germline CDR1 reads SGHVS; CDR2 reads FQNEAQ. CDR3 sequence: CASSFSLAGENEQFF. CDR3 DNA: TGTGCCAGCAGCTTTTCACTAGCGGGAGAAAATGAGCAGTTCTTC.

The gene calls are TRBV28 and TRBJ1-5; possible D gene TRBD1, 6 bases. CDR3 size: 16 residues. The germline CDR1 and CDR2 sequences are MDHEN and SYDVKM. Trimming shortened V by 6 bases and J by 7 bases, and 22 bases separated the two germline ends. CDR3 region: CASRIFQGLGGQPQHF. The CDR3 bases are TGTGCCAGCAGGATCTTTCAGGGGCTGGGTGGGCAGCCCCAGCATTTT.